Below, 32 T cell receptor beta chains from the same sample are listed, as sequenced in a study of blood T cells in healthy people across ages. PCR was performed a second time for 7 to 11 cycles using a sample-barcoded 5' primer and a J-beta primer mix. MiXCR, run by TCRdb on the 5' RACE reads, gives a single entry per CDR3 protein. The top ten hold around 8% of the sample, which has about 1,400,000 distinct CDR3 sequences, around 39% seen once. The sequenced sample was blood. These receptors originate from a woman aged 18-29 years in good health.

The rearrangement joins TRBV19 to TRBJ2-7, with D unresolved. The CDR3 length is 14 residues. V shed 2 bases and J shed 4 bases, with 12 bases lying between them. Per germline, CDR1 LNHDA and CDR2 SQIVND (reference sequence). The chain's CDR3 is CASSITGYPYEQYF. The CDR3, as DNA: TGTGCCAGTAGTATAACCGGGTACCCGTACGAGCAGTACTTC.

In its sample, this clonotype was seen many times. This chain uses TRBV7-2 with TRBJ2-7; perhaps D is TRBD1 or TRBD2 (5 bases each). Per the germline V gene, CDR1 is SGHTA and CDR2 is FQGNSA. This CDR3 has 16 residues. Deletions cut 1 base from V and 0 bases from J, with 13 bases between. As DNA, the CDR3 is TGTGCCAGCAGCTTAGACTCCGGGACGGTCTCCTACGAGCAGTACTTC. Amino acids: CASSLDSGTVSYEQYF.

The chain joins TRBV10-3 to TRBJ2-1; a possible D gene is TRBD1 (5 bases). Germline lookup yields CDR1 ENHRY and CDR2 SYGVKD. The CDR3 covers 15 residues. Trimming stripped 3 bases from V and 0 bases from J, with 9 bases between. The CDR3 nucleotides are TGTGCCATCAGTGATCAGGGAAGCTCCTACAATGAGCAGTTCTTC. Translated, it gives CAISDQGSSYNEQFF.

This clonotype showed up just once. The V call is TRBV19, the J call TRBJ2-5; 8 bases agree with TRBD2. Looked up from germline, CDR1 is LNHDA and CDR2 is SQIVND (reference sequence). The CDR3 runs 14 residues. V was pared by 5 bases and J by 11 bases, with 13 bases of the junction left unmatched. CDR3 bases: TGTGCCAGTAGTCCCAGCGGGAGCCCCAGGGAGCAGTACTTC. Translating it yields CASSPSGSPREQYF.

The gene calls are TRBV29-1 and TRBJ2-5; TRBD1 is a possible D gene (5 bases). V lost 7 bases and J lost 3, with 12 bases in between. This CDR3 is built from 12 residues. The germline CDR1 and CDR2 sequences are SQVTM and ANQGSEA. The DNA for the CDR3 is TGCAGCGGCAGGGAAGGAGAAGAGACCCAGTACTTC. It specifies CSGREGEETQYF.

The rearrangement links TRBV7-9 to TRBJ2-7, with TRBD2 identical over 14 bases. The CDR3 totals 12 residues. V lost 5 bases and J lost 12; bases outside the gene matches: 3. Germline V gene sequence: CDR1 SEHNR, CDR2 FQNEAQ (reference sequence). The CDR3 reads CASSVGLAGVYF. The CDR3 nucleotides are TGTGCCAGCAGCGTGGGACTAGCGGGAGTGTACTTC.

This clonotype was observed many times. The J gene is TRBJ2-1, the V gene TRBV6-2 or TRBV6-3, with 10 nucleotides matching TRBD2. V shed 4 bases and J 8 bases; nucleotides not matched to a gene: 17. CDR1 is MNHEY, CDR2 SVGEGT, per germline. The CDR3 extends over 18 amino acids. CDR3 protein: CASSSTSTSGRALYEQFF. DNA of the CDR3: TGTGCCAGCAGTTCCACATCTACGAGCGGGAGGGCCCTTTATGAGCAGTTCTTC.

Only a few counts were recorded for this clonotype. V gene TRBV3-1 combines with J gene TRBJ2-7; D perhaps matches TRBD2 (6 bases). Trimming stripped 0 bases from V and 5 bases from J, with 14 bases between. The CDR3 contains 15 residues. Per germline, CDR1 LGHDT and CDR2 YNNKEL (reference sequence). CDR3 amino acids: CASSQDRGGRNEQYF. CDR3 coding DNA: TGTGCCAGCAGCCAAGATCGTGGAGGGAGGAACGAGCAGTACTTC.

The chain is built from TRBV13 and TRBJ1-5, with TRBD1 matching over 8 bases. This CDR3 is 17 amino acids long. Germline V gives CDR1 PRHDT, CDR2 FYEKMQ (reference sequence). V dropped 2 bases and J dropped 0; count of bases not matched to a gene: 6. The DNA of the CDR3 is TGTGCCAGCAGCTTAAGTGGGACAGGCAATAGCAATCAGCCCCAGCATTTT. As protein: CASSLSGTGNSNQPQHF. Variable domain in full (rest from reference TRBV13 and TRBJ1-5): AAGVIQSPRHLIKEKRETATLKCYPIPRHDTVYWYQQGPGQDPQFLISFYEKMQSDKGSIPDRFSAQQFSDYHSELNMSSLELGDSALYFCASSLSGTGNSNQPQHFGDGTRLSIL.

V is TRBV12-3 or TRBV12-4 and J is TRBJ2-3; the D is unclear. Trimming removed 6 bases from V and 1 base from J, with 11 bases in between. This CDR3 contains 14 residues. CDR3 protein: CASSLMAGTDTQYF. CDR3 nucleotides: TGTGCCAGCAGCTTGATGGCGGGCACAGATACGCAGTATTTT.

The chain is built from TRBV14 and TRBJ2-3; a weak D match, TRBD2 (7 bases). Germline V CDR1 and CDR2: SGHDN, FVKESK. V was cut by 1 base and J by 0 bases, with 17 bases left in between. The CDR3 is made up of 18 amino acids. The CDR3 DNA reads TGTGCCAGCAGCCAAGCGGGGGGCGACCGAATTAGCACAGATACGCAGTATTTT. Its translation is CASSQAGGDRISTDTQYF.

This clonotype came up many times. The chain employs TRBV28 and TRBJ2-4; the match to TRBD2 covers 16 bases. Looked up from germline, CDR1 is MDHEN and CDR2 is SYDVKM. J gave up 1 base and V 5 bases, and 8 bases lay outside the gene matches. This CDR3 contains 19 residues. The CDR3 nucleotides are TGTGCCAGCAGTCCTATAGGGACTAGCGGGGGGGCTGCCAAAAACATTCAGTACTTC. It codes for CASSPIGTSGGAAKNIQYF.

This clonotype was seen many times. This chain uses TRBV29-1 with TRBJ2-3; D is unclear. V was shortened by 7 bases and J by 0 bases, with 5 bases between the two germline ends. The CDR3 loop spans 11 amino acids. The germline CDR1 and CDR2 sequences are SQVTM and ANQGSEA. The DNA of the CDR3 is TGCAGCGGAACTAGCACAGATACGCAGTATTTT. As protein: CSGTSTDTQYF.

In its sample, this clonotype was seen a few times. This chain uses TRBV28 with TRBJ2-4; D may correspond to TRBD1 or TRBD2 (6 bases each). The J call may not be correct, given that the DNA end is closer to TRBJ2-7. Germline lookup yields CDR1 MDHEN and CDR2 SYDVKM. This CDR3 is 13 amino acids long. DNA of the CDR3: TGTGCCAGCAGTCTCGGGGGCGCCGACGAGCAGTACTTC. Its protein is CASSLGGADEQYF.

This clonotype was seen a few times. The chain links TRBV20-1 to TRBJ2-5, with D uncertain. The germline V gene encodes CDR1 DFQATT and CDR2 SNEGSKA (reference sequence). V lost 3 bases to trimming and J lost 3 bases, with 11 bases between them. This CDR3 has 13 amino acids. Written as DNA, the CDR3 is TGCAGTGCTAGGAGTGTGCGGAAAGAGACCCAGTACTTC. Amino acids: CSARSVRKETQYF.

This clonotype has only a few counts. The chain uses TRBV4-1 and TRBJ2-7; 8 bases agree with TRBD1. CDR3 size: 17 residues. V was clipped by 2 bases and J by 6 bases; unmatched bases: 15. Germline loops: CDR1 MGHRA, CDR2 YSYEKL. CDR3 nucleotide sequence: TGCGCCAGCAGCCAACAGGCTATACGGACAGGGATTGGCGAGCAGTACTTC. It specifies CASSQQAIRTGIGEQYF.

The chain links TRBV25-1 to TRBJ1-2; 12 nucleotides align to TRBD1. CDR3 length: 16 residues. V shed 9 bases and J 0 bases; nucleotides not matched to a gene: 8. CDR1 MGHDK and CDR2 SYGVNS come from the germline V gene. The CDR3 reads CASYGTGGESNYGYTF. The CDR3 bases are TGTGCCAGTTACGGGACAGGGGGCGAGTCTAACTATGGCTACACCTTC.

The chain uses TRBV12-3 or TRBV12-4 and TRBJ2-7; 8 positions match TRBD1. CDR3 size: 14 residues. Trimming took 6 bases from V and 7 from J; bases not matched to a gene: 11. The CDR3 nucleotides are TGTGCCAGCAGCTTCGCTGACAGGGGCAATGAGCAGTACTTC. Its translation is CASSFADRGNEQYF.

The chain is built from TRBV14 and TRBJ2-7; D call uncertain. Germline loops: CDR1 SGHDN, CDR2 FVKESK. The CDR3 spans 13 residues. The V end was cut by 10 bases, the J end by 7 bases, with 20 bases between. This CDR3 is CATEIISYNEQYF. DNA for the CDR3: TGTGCCACCGAGATTATCAGCTACAATGAGCAGTACTTC. The full variable domain, in which reference TRBV14 and TRBJ2-7 provide the parts outside the CDR3, is EAGVTQFPSHSVIEKGQTVTLRCDPISGHDNLYWYRRVMGKEIKFLLHFVKESKQDESGMPNNRFLAERTGGTYSTLKVQPAELEDSGVYFCATEIISYNEQYFGPGTRLTVT.

The J gene is TRBJ2-4, the V gene TRBV13; 10 nucleotides agree with TRBD2. Germline lookup yields CDR1 PRHDT and CDR2 FYEKMQ (reference sequence). The ends lost 5 bases at V and 0 bases at J; junction bases unmatched: 7. The CDR3 contains 17 residues. CDR3 sequence (DNA): TGTGCCAGCAGCCTCGGACTAGCGGCCTTAGCCAAAAACATTCAGTACTTC. Its translation: CASSLGLAALAKNIQYF.

A word on this clonotype: A much larger clone lies a single base off, so this may be a read error. The chain links TRBV7-2 to TRBJ2-3; unclear D gene. The J call could be wrong; TRBJ1-5 is a better fit for the DNA end. The V gene's germline CDR1 is SGHTA and CDR2 FQGNSA. CDR3 length equals 14 residues. The CDR3 is CASTLPRPADTQHF. CDR3 in DNA: TGTGCCAGCACCTTACCCCGCCCAGCAGATACGCAGCATTTT.

The chain uses TRBV28 and TRBJ2-5; no reliable D call. The end of the DNA is better explained by TRBJ2-7, so the J call may be wrong. The CDR3 is made up of 14 amino acids. Germline CDR1 MDHEN, CDR2 SYDVKM. The CDR3 protein is CASSFANSSYEQYF. CDR3 coding DNA: TGTGCCAGCAGTTTTGCCAACAGCTCCTACGAGCAGTACTTC.

The chain has TRBV2 and TRBJ1-1; D uncertain. Germline V gene data show CDR1 as SNHLY and CDR2 as FYNNEI. The V gene lost 2 bases and the J gene lost 3 bases, with 7 bases spanning the gap. CDR3 length equals 13 residues. CDR3 DNA: TGTGCCAGCAGTGAAAGGGTTTACACTGAAGCTTTCTTT. Translated: CASSERVYTEAFF. Supplemented by reference TRBV2 and TRBJ1-1, the full variable domain reads EPEVTQTPSHQVTQMGQEVILRCVPISNHLYFYWYRQILGQKVEFLVSFYNNEISEKSEIFDDQFSVERPDGSNFTLKIRSTKLEDSAMYFCASSERVYTEAFFGQGTRLTVV.

This clonotype showed up just a few times. The chain combines TRBV30 with TRBJ2-7; no firm D call. This CDR3 spans 13 amino acids. With 8 bases removed from V and 2 bases from J, the gap between germline ends came to 16 bases. CDR1 is GTSNPN and CDR2 is SVGIG in the germline V gene (reference sequence). The CDR3 bases are TGTGCCGCCGGCCCGACCGATCCCTACGAGCAGTACTTC. Translating gives CAAGPTDPYEQYF.

CDR3 residues: CASTLQNREGYGYTF. As DNA, the CDR3 is TGTGCCAGTACACTCCAGAACAGGGAAGGCTATGGCTACACCTTC. V gene TRBV6-1 combines with J gene TRBJ1-2; D may be TRBD1 (6 bases). Germline values: CDR1 MNHNS, CDR2 SASEGT. V was pared by 9 bases and J by 4 bases, with 21 bases between. This CDR3 comprises 15 residues.

A few counts support this clonotype. This chain links TRBV3-1 with TRBJ2-3; 11 nucleotides agree with TRBD2. Germline CDR1 is LGHDT and CDR2 is YNNKEL (reference sequence). The CDR3 totals 17 residues. With 1 base clipped from V and 6 bases from J, the junction kept 9 bases outside the gene matches. CDR3 nucleotide sequence: TGTGCCAGCAGCCAAGGACTAGCGGGGATTCGCCGGGATACGCAGTATTTT. Its translation: CASSQGLAGIRRDTQYF.

This clonotype was counted a single time. The genes are TRBV11-2 and TRBJ2-6; the D is unclear. CDR1 is SGHAT and CDR2 is FQNNGV in the germline V gene. The V and J ends lost 5 bases and 0 bases respectively, with 11 bases between them. CDR3 length equals 16 residues. CDR3 bases: TGTGCCAGCAGCCTTCAAATGAACTCTGGGGCCAACGTCCTGACTTTC. Amino acids: CASSLQMNSGANVLTF.

This rearrangement joins TRBV6-6 to TRBJ1-1, with 8 bases fitting TRBD1. The CDR3 has 15 amino acids. After removal of 6 bases from V and 4 bases from J, the junction contained 10 bases not matched to a gene. Germline-derived CDR1 and CDR2 are MNHNY and SVGAGI (reference sequence). CDR3 loop: CASSSGQGGVTEAFF. CDR3 bases: TGTGCCAGCAGCAGCGGACAGGGCGGCGTCACTGAAGCTTTCTTT.

This chain joins TRBV2 and TRBJ2-1; D perhaps matches TRBD2 (6 bases). With the DNA end fitting TRBJ2-7 better, the J assignment may be wrong. The CDR3 runs to 15 residues. Germline values: CDR1 SNHLY, CDR2 FYNNEI. The CDR3 loop reads CASSAARAGSNEQYF. In DNA form, the CDR3 reads TGTGCCAGCAGTGCAGCACGAGCGGGTTCCAATGAGCAGTACTTC.

This clonotype was counted only a few times. This chain links TRBV7-9 with TRBJ1-4; D unresolved. The CDR3 spans 13 residues. Between the trimmed V and J ends, which lost 9 bases and 5 bases, there was a span of 13 bases. Germline CDR1 is SEHNR and CDR2 is FQNEAQ (reference sequence). The CDR3 reads CASERSLNEKLFF. The CDR3 bases are TGTGCCAGTGAAAGGTCTTTAAATGAAAAACTGTTTTTT. Together with reference TRBV7-9 and TRBJ1-4, the CDR3 gives the full variable domain: DTGVSQNPRHKITKRGQNVTFRCDPISEHNRLYWYRQTLGQGPEFLTYFQNEAQLEKSRLLSDRFSAERPKGSFSTLEIQRTEQGDSAMYLCASERSLNEKLFFGSGTQLSVL.

This rearrangement joins TRBV6-5 to TRBJ2-4; D is possibly TRBD1 or TRBD2 (6 bases each). TRBJ2-7 explains the end of the DNA better; the J call may be wrong. The V gene's germline CDR1 is MNHEY and CDR2 SVGAGI. The CDR3 length is 15 residues. CDR3 DNA: TGTGCCAGCAGTTACTCGAGGGGGAGGCGGAACGAGCAGTACTTC. Translated: CASSYSRGRRNEQYF.

The chain uses TRBV29-1 and TRBJ1-2; D gene uncertain. The germline V and J ends were trimmed by 4 bases and 4 bases, with 16 bases remaining between them. CDR3 length equals 14 residues. Per the germline V gene, CDR1 is SQVTM and CDR2 is ANQGSEA. The DNA of the CDR3 is TGCAGCGTTGCCGAGGAGTCACCTTTCTATGGCTACACCTTC. Translated, it gives CSVAEESPFYGYTF.